This TCR beta chain came from a study of T cells in Graves' hyperthyroidism and ophthalmopathy. Investigators excluded patients with uncontrolled infection, other autoimmune disease, pregnancy or lactation. Each 10 ml fresh peripheral blood draw supplied the PBMCs. RNA transcripts were the template for amplifying TCR beta CDR3 regions. The HTBI primer set was used in a first-round RT-PCR of the TCR CDR3. TCRdb independently ran MiXCR on the multiplex PCR reads; one entry per CDR3 protein. The sample lists approximately 480,000 distinct CDR3 sequences; more than 20% were seen once. Specimen: blood. The receptor comes from a man aged 18 to 30 with Graves' hyperthyroidism.

The CDR3 is CSASLTSGGPYEQYF. CDR3 bases: TGCAGTGCTAGCCTAACTAGCGGGGGGCCCTACGAGCAGTACTTC. This chain connects TRBV20-1 to TRBJ2-7, with 12 bases matching TRBD2. CDR3 size: 15 residues. V was pared by 3 bases and J by 2 bases, with 5 bases of the junction left unmatched. Germline V CDR1 and CDR2: DFQATT, SNEGSKA (reference sequence).